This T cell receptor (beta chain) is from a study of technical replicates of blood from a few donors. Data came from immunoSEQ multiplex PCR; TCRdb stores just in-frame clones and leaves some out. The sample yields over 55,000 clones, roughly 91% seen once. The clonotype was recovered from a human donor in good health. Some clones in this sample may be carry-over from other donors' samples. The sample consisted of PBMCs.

The DNA of the CDR3 is TGTGCCACCAGCAGAGTGAAGGGGCTTAGGGGTTCACCCCTCCACTTT. As protein: CATSRVKGLRGSPLHF. The chain uses TRBV15 and TRBJ1-6; D possibly corresponds to TRBD1 (5 bases). This CDR3 comprises 16 residues. Trimming removed 1 base from V and 9 bases from J, with 16 bases in between. CDR1 and CDR2 (germline): LNHNV, YYDKDF (reference sequence).